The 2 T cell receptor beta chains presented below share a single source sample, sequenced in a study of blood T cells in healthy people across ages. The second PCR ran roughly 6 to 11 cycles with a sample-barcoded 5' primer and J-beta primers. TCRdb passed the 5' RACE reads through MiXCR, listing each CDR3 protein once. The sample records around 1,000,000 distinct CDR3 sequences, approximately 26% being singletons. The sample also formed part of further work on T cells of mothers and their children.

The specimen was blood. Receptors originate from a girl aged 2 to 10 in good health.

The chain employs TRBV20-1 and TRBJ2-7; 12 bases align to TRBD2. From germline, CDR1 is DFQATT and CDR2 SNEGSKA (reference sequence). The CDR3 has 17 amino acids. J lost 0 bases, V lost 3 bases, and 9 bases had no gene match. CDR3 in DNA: TGCAGTGCTAGCGGTTCACTAGCGGGGGGTAGCTCCTACGAGCAGTACTTC. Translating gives CSASGSLAGGSSYEQYF.

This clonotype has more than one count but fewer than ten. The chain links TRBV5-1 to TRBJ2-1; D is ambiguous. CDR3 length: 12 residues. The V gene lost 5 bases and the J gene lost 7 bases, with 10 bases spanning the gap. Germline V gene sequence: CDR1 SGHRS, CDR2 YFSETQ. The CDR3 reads CASRPNENEQFF. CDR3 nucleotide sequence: TGCGCCAGCAGGCCCAATGAGAATGAGCAGTTCTTC.